This TCR beta chain was profiled in a study of early T cells in non-severe SARS-CoV-2 infection. TCRdb ran MiXCR on the 5' RACE reads and lists one entry per CDR3 protein. The data contain about 60,000 distinct CDR3 sequences, under 15% of them singletons. The CDR3 totals 15 residues. The germline V gene has CDR1 SEHNR and CDR2 FQNEAQ (reference sequence). V lost 3 bases to trimming and J lost 0 bases, with 11 bases between them. The chain uses TRBV7-9 and TRBJ1-2, with no clear D. The clonotype was recovered from an adult who was a healthcare worker with PCR-confirmed SARS-CoV-2 infection or an uninfected control (not recorded which). Sequences were derived from whole blood, sampled at baseline. CDR3 residues: CASSFSRRANYGYTF. In DNA, the CDR3 is TGTGCCAGCAGCTTCTCCAGGAGGGCTAACTATGGCTACACCTTC.